This T cell receptor beta chain was sequenced for a study of blood T cell repertoires in COVID-19. Overall study: COVID-19 samples from acute and convalescent phases originated in the United States, Italy and Spain. In each case, the material was cDNA or gDNA derived from T cells, B-cell-depleted T cells, or PBMCs.

In the study's own analysis: Reference gene primers were amplified, and this amplification served to estimate nucleated cell counts. The assay was immunoSEQ multiplex PCR, and TCRdb's table has in-frame clones only and misses some. That table is the source of V, J and clone size, and D and trimming were worked out from the DNA. The sample lists 50,000 to 70,000 clones; more than 80% were seen once. The CDR3 length is 12 residues. Germline CDR1 MNHNY, CDR2 SVGAGI (reference sequence). V was trimmed by 8 bases and J by 3 bases, leaving 10 bases between them. This TCR was recovered from a woman of 80 years or more with active COVID-19. V is TRBV6-6 and J is TRBJ2-5; weak D call: TRBD2 (6 bases). The sequenced sample consisted of peripheral blood. CDR3 nucleotides: TGTGCCAGCGGTCGCGGGGAAGAGACCCAGTACTTC. Translating gives CASGRGEETQYF.